This TCR beta chain was recovered during a study of blood T cell repertoires in COVID-19 (dated by TCRdb to 2018 to 2020). Concerning the study at large: Collaborator samples came from the United States, Italy and Spain and covered acute and convalescent phases of COVID-19. A de-identified subject ID, COVID-19 status, age in years and sex were almost always included in the sample metadata. Deeply sampled blood TCRbeta repertoires from subjects exposed to, actively infected with, or recovered from COVID-19 were included in the dataset. The material from the prospective study consisted of cDNA or gDNA derived from T cells, B-cell-depleted T cells, or PBMCs. Samples were obtained from the ongoing ImmuneRACE study (first 160 participants) and from some 1,200 subjects provided by 6 global collaborators. Where available, HLA class I and class II types were obtained from metadata supplied by the sample provider rather than from assay-based typing. The repertoires were released in a freely available public database meant as a resource for research on the immune response to SARS-CoV-2.

General conclusions and limits of the study: How much clinical and demographic metadata was included differed by source and by participant, and the metadata was provided uncurated.

TCRbeta CDR3 regions were amplified from genomic DNA using the immunoSEQ Assay, a bias-controlled multiplex PCR. In the paper's pipeline: Within the assay, amplification of reference gene primers was used to estimate how many nucleated cells each sample contained. To quantify the absolute abundance of each unique TCRbeta CDR3 rearrangement, sequence reads were collapsed and filtered. For each sample, productive Simpson clonality was calculated by taking the square root of Simpson's diversity index across productive rearrangements. Entries here come from immuneACCESS through TCRdb and include only in-frame sequences with V and J called. Some clones fail to appear in such tables; in the studies checked, an unresolved V gene covers under half of the shortfall, and the cause of the remainder is unknown. The DNA gave D and trimming, while V, J and clone size come from that table. The sample table contains about 170,000 clones; only one count was recorded for about nine tenths of them. About 4.8% of the sample is held by the ten biggest clonotypes.

At one collaborating source in Seattle, patients were enrolled during active infection and were followed longitudinally through the course of disease. The collaborating institutions used their own protocols to collect whole blood in K2EDTA tubes. For TCRbeta analysis, collaborators shipped samples as frozen whole blood, isolated PBMCs, or DNA extracted from either of those sample types. Of note for this clone: Which antigen it targets is not known. Per-nucleotide qualities are absent, and no much larger clonotype sits a single base away.

The sequence was obtained from a man aged 30 to 39 with COVID-19, enrolled during active disease. The sample was peripheral blood.

The DNA sequence reads TGTGCCAGCAGCCCCCAAGTTGTGAGTGAGCAGTTCTTC. Its translation reads: CASSPQVVSEQFF. This chain joins TRBV7-3 to TRBJ2-1, with no D gene named confidently. Via the germline V gene, CDR1 is SGHTA and CDR2 FQGTGA. V is pared back by 5 bases and J by 9 bases, with 14 bases lying between the germline termini. Including cysteine and phenylalanine, the CDR3 has 13 amino acids. The sequence is cut down to CDR3 DNA, 39 bases in frame from base 1.